The rows below give T cell receptor beta chains drawn from one sample of a study of cytomegalovirus exposure and HLA in healthy donors. The method was immunoSEQ multiplex PCR; TCRdb's version includes in-frame clones alone and lacks a portion of them. This table holds around 140,000 clones, less than 90% found once. The sample consisted of PBMCs. The receptors stem from a man in his forties or fifties in good health and CMV-seronegative. The CDR3 runs from the conserved cysteine through the conserved F or W. D genes are given only for firm matches. The size of a clone is reported for some rows only, either as once, few or many, or as a class for expanded clones.

.	12	.	TRBV7-9	TRBJ1-1	TGTTCCAGCAGCTTAAAGGGGTCTGAAGCTTTCTTT	CSSSLKGSEAFF
.	16	TRBD2	TRBV7-6	TRBJ2-1	TGTGCCAGCAGCCCAGTAGGGGAGGGCCGTCAAAATGAGCAGTTCTTC	CASSPVGEGRQNEQFF
once	15	TRBD2	TRBV7-7	TRBJ2-7	TGTGCTAGCAGCTTAGCAGCGGGGAGCTCCTACGAGCAGTACTTC	CASSLAAGSSYEQYF
.	15	TRBD1	TRBV28	TRBJ1-5	TGTGCCAGCAGACCAGACAGGGGGATCAATCAGCCCCAGCATTTT	CASRPDRGINQPQHF
.	15	TRBD1	TRBV7-3	TRBJ2-2	TGTGCCAGCAGCTTAGACAGGGATCGCACCGGGGAGCTGTTTTTT	CASSLDRDRTGELFF
few	14	.	TRBV5-6	TRBJ2-2	TGTGCCAGCAGTTGGACAGCGAACACCGGGGAGCTGTTTTTT	CASSWTANTGELFF
.	12	.	TRBV7-2	TRBJ2-3	TGTGCCAGCAGCTCCCTGAGGGATACGCAGTATTTT	CASSSLRDTQYF
once	17	TRBD2	TRBV5-1	TRBJ2-3	TGCGCCAGCAGCTTAAGTCCACTAGCGGGCATCACAGATACGCAGTATTTT	CASSLSPLAGITDTQYF
.	14	TRBD1	TRBV7-9	TRBJ2-7	TGTGCCAGCAGCTTAGCAGGGGGCGTTTACGAGCAGTACTTC	CASSLAGGVYEQYF
.	14	.	TRBV7-9	TRBJ2-2	TGTGCCAGCAGCTTAGTGCGAAACACCGGGGAGCTGTTTTTT	CASSLVRNTGELFF
.	18	TRBD2	TRBV7-2	TRBJ2-1	TGTGCCAGCAGCTTACTGACGGTCGCGGCGGGGGGGCTGAATGAGCAGTTCTTC	CASSLLTVAAGGLNEQFF
.	17	.	TRBV7-9	TRBJ2-1	TGTGCCAGCAGCCCCCGCGTTAGACAGGACAACTACAATGAGCAGTTCTTC	CASSPRVRQDNYNEQFF
.	18	TRBD2	TRBV7-8	TRBJ2-2	TGTGCCAGCAGCTTGCTAACTAGCGGGGGATCAATCGGCGGGGAGCTGTTTTTT	CASSLLTSGGSIGGELFF
.	15	TRBD2	TRBV30	TRBJ2-1	TGTGCCTGGAGTGAAGGAGCGGGGGGCTACAATGAGCAGTTCTTC	CAWSEGAGGYNEQFF
few	15	.	TRBV7-2	TRBJ2-1	TGTGCCAGCAGCCCAGGATCCGGGACCTACAATGAGCAGTTCTTC	CASSPGSGTYNEQFF
.	15	TRBD2	TRBV30	TRBJ2-3	TGTGCCTGGAGTTGGCTAGCGGTCGGCACAGATACGCAGTATTTT	CAWSWLAVGTDTQYF
.	14	.	TRBV5-6	TRBJ2-7	TGTGCCAGCAGCCAGGGACAAGCCCTCTACGAGCAGTACTTC	CASSQGQALYEQYF
.	17	TRBD1	TRBV19	TRBJ2-1	TGTGCCAGTAGTGGACGCTTCGGGACAGGGTCATACAATGAGCAGTTCTTC	CASSGRFGTGSYNEQFF
.	15	.	TRBV10-3	TRBJ2-7	TGTGCCATCAAGGGGGAAAGGCCTCAGTCCTACGAGCAGTACTTC	CAIKGERPQSYEQYF
.	17	.	TRBV5-1	TRBJ1-6	TGCGCCAGCAGCTTGGTACCCGCGGGCGACTATAATTCACCCCTCCACTTT	CASSLVPAGDYNSPLHF
once	13	.	TRBV5-6	TRBJ2-2	TGTGCCAGCAGCTTCTCGGTCACCGGGGAGCTGTTTTTT	CASSFSVTGELFF
.	14	.	TRBV29-1	TRBJ1-2	TGCAGCGTTGAAGTTGCGGGGTCCGGCTATGGCTACACCTTC	CSVEVAGSGYGYTF
.	15	TRBD1	TRBV5-1	TRBJ1-2	TGCGCCAGCAGCAGGGACAGGGCTACATGGAATGGCTACACCTTC	CASSRDRATWNGYTF
.	15	.	TRBV28	TRBJ1-6	TGTGCCAGCATCCCTCTCCGGGGGAAGAATTCACCCCTCCACTTT	CASIPLRGKNSPLHF
.	15	.	TRBV6-1	TRBJ1-4	TGTGCCAGCAGTGAAGTAGAGGGTTTTAATGAAAAACTGTTTTTT	CASSEVEGFNEKLFF
.	15	TRBD1	TRBV5-1	TRBJ2-7	TGCGCCAGCAGCTTGGACGGGACAGGGTTTTACGAGCAGTACTTC	CASSLDGTGFYEQYF
.	16	TRBD1	TRBV28	TRBJ2-7	TGTGCCAGCAGCCCTATGGGCGGACAGGGGAGTTACGAGCAGTACTTC	CASSPMGGQGSYEQYF
.	16	TRBD1	TRBV19	TRBJ2-2	TGTGCCAGTAGTTCTCGACCCGGGACAGGCACCGGGGAGCTGTTTTTT	CASSSRPGTGTGELFF
once	14	TRBD1	TRBV27	TRBJ1-5	TGTGCCAGCAGTTTAGGAACAGGGGGTCAGCCCCAGCATTTT	CASSLGTGGQPQHF
once	15	TRBD2	TRBV18	TRBJ2-1	TGTGCCAGCTCCCAGGGACTAGCCGTCGGTGGTGAGCAGTTCTTC	CASSQGLAVGGEQFF
.	15	.	TRBV6-1	TRBJ1-5	TGTGCCAGCAGTGAACCTAGGTTTTCAGATCAGCCCCAGCATTTT	CASSEPRFSDQPQHF
.	16	.	TRBV4-3	TRBJ1-2	TGCGCCAGCAGCCAAGATCTTCGGGGAGGAAACTATGGCTACACCTTC	CASSQDLRGGNYGYTF
.	15	.	TRBV9	TRBJ1-6	TGTGCCAGCAGCGTTACTATCTCCTATAATTCACCCCTCCACTTT	CASSVTISYNSPLHF
.	15	TRBD1	TRBV6-4	TRBJ1-2	TGTGCCAGCAGTCCTCGGGGACAGGGCGAATATGGCTACACCTTC	CASSPRGQGEYGYTF
.	15	TRBD2	TRBV7-2	TRBJ2-3	TGTGCCAGCGGGCAATACACTAGCGGAACAGATACGCAGTATTTT	CASGQYTSGTDTQYF
.	16	.	TRBV18	TRBJ2-1	TGTGCCAGCTCACCACCGGAGGGTTACACTTACAATGAGCAGTTCTTC	CASSPPEGYTYNEQFF
.	18	TRBD2	TRBV4-1	TRBJ2-2	TGCGCCAGCAGCCCGATAGGACTAGCGGGGGGCCACACCGGGGAGCTGTTTTTT	CASSPIGLAGGHTGELFF
few	13	.	TRBV6-5	TRBJ1-1	TGTGCCAGCGGAACGACAGTGAACACTGAAGCTTTCTTT	CASGTTVNTEAFF
.	16	.	TRBV5-4	TRBJ1-2	TGTGCCAGCAGCTTGGCAGGGGTCATCCTCCCTGACGGCTACACCTTC	CASSLAGVILPDGYTF
.	15	TRBD1	TRBV5-4	TRBJ2-3	TGTGCCAGCAGCAAAGGACAGGGGAGGTCAGATACGCAGTATTTT	CASSKGQGRSDTQYF
.	15	.	TRBV7-8	TRBJ2-7	TGTGCCAGCAGCCAGGGCTTCGCCGAAAACTACGAGCAGTACTTC	CASSQGFAENYEQYF
.	15	TRBD1	TRBV30	TRBJ1-1	TGTGCCTGGAGTGAGGCTAGACAGGGCGGGCCTGAAGCTTTCTTT	CAWSEARQGGPEAFF
.	15	.	TRBV6-6	TRBJ1-3	TGTGCCAGCACCTGGGACACCTACTCTGGAAACACCATATATTTT	CASTWDTYSGNTIYF
.	16	TRBD1	TRBV2	TRBJ2-4	TGTGCCAGCAGGAGAGGACAGGAACTAGCCAAAAACATTCAGTACTTC	CASRRGQELAKNIQYF
.	16	.	TRBV11-1	TRBJ2-7	TGTGCCAGCAGCTTAAGGTCCCAGGTTCCTCTCTACGAGCAGTACTTC	CASSLRSQVPLYEQYF
.	14	.	TRBV14	TRBJ1-1	TGTGCCAGCAGTATAACAGGAGGGGACACTGAAGCTTTCTTT	CASSITGGDTEAFF
.	14	.	TRBV27	TRBJ1-3	TGTGCCAGCAGAGACATATCCTCTGGAAACACCATATATTTT	CASRDISSGNTIYF
.	15	TRBD2	TRBV7-2	TRBJ2-7	TGTGCCAGCAGCTCCTTTAGCGGGAGCCAATACGAGCAGTACTTC	CASSSFSGSQYEQYF